One and the same sample provided the 20 T cell receptor beta chains below, sequenced in a study of blood T cell repertoires in COVID-19. TCRdb's table, derived via immunoSEQ multiplex PCR, lists solely in-frame clones and lacks some. The table records about 400,000 clones, around nine tenths of them present only once. The sequencing sample was made of PBMCs or T cells enriched from blood (not recorded which). These receptors were taken from a woman under 40 who had recovered from COVID-19.

V usage is TRBV6-5 and J usage is TRBJ1-1; D may be TRBD1 (5 bases). CDR1 is MNHEY and CDR2 is SVGAGI in the germline V gene. Trimming shortened V by 3 bases and J by 4 bases, and 15 bases separated the two germline ends. The CDR3 has 15 residues. CDR3 in DNA: TGTGCCAGCAGTTATCTGGGGGGGTTTTTCACTGAAGCTTTCTTT. It encodes CASSYLGGFFTEAFF.

The chain is built from TRBV29-1 and TRBJ2-7; possibly TRBD2 for D (5 bases). The CDR3 sequence is 10 residues long. V shed 6 bases and J shed 12 bases, with 15 bases lying between them. Germline V gene lookup returns CDR1 SQVTM and CDR2 ANQGSEA. CDR3 nucleotide sequence: TGCAGCGTCAAGAGGGATACCTTGTACTTC. Encoded protein: CSVKRDTLYF.

The CDR3 nucleotides read TGTGCCAGCAGTCCAATTAGCGGGAGAGGCGATCAAGAGACCCAGTACTTC. Translation: CASSPISGRGDQETQYF. The genes are TRBV28 and TRBJ2-5; 9 bases map to TRBD2. Germline CDR1 and CDR2: MDHEN and SYDVKM. Losses at the gene ends were 5 bases for V and 2 bases for J; bases not matched to a gene: 12. This CDR3 is 17 amino acids long.

The chain joins TRBV30 to TRBJ2-1, with 10 bases aligning to TRBD2. Trimming at V came to 3 bases and at J to 4 bases, leaving 12 bases not matched to a gene. The CDR3 length is 17 residues. Germline V gene lookup returns CDR1 GTSNPN and CDR2 SVGIG (reference sequence). CDR3 sequence (DNA): TGTGCCTGGAGCGGACCCCCGGGACTAGCGAATTACAATGAGCAGTTCTTC. Its protein product is CAWSGPPGLANYNEQFF.

The chain recombines TRBV7-2 with TRBJ1-5, with 7 positions matching TRBD1. In germline, CDR1 is SGHTA, CDR2 FQGNSA. V gave up 1 base and J gave up 1 base; unmatched junction bases: 13. The CDR3 totals 19 residues. The CDR3 nucleotides read TGTGCCAGCAGCTTAGTTCCCCTGACAGGGAAAGTGAGCAATCAGCCCCAGCATTTT. Its protein is CASSLVPLTGKVSNQPQHF.

The gene calls are TRBV7-9 and TRBJ1-5; D is possibly TRBD1 (5 bases). CDR3 size: 16 residues. V lost 6 bases and J lost 0, with 15 bases in between. Germline loops: CDR1 SEHNR, CDR2 FQNEAQ (reference sequence). In DNA form, the CDR3 reads TGTGCCAGCAGTCGAGGAGGGACGGCTAGCAATCAGCCCCAGCATTTT. Translating gives CASSRGGTASNQPQHF.

V usage is TRBV11-2 and J usage is TRBJ2-5; a possible D gene is TRBD1 (6 bases). The CDR3 sequence is 15 residues long. V lost 4 bases, J lost 5 bases, and 17 bases lay in between. CDR1 SGHAT and CDR2 FQNNGV come from the germline V gene. The CDR3 sequence: CASSSSHQGMETQYF. The CDR3 DNA reads as TGTGCCAGCAGCTCAAGTCACCAGGGGATGGAGACCCAGTACTTC.

The chain is built from TRBV3-1 (or the pseudogene TRBV3-2) and TRBJ1-1, with no clear D. Germline values: CDR1 LGHDT, CDR2 YNNKEL (reference sequence). This CDR3 is built from 15 residues. V was cut by 4 bases and J by 4 bases, with 16 bases left in between. DNA of the CDR3: TGTGCCAGCAGCCCTCCCCCCAACCGAGGCACTGAAGCTTTCTTT. Translating gives CASSPPPNRGTEAFF.

This clone was seen a single time. The genes are TRBV19 and TRBJ1-2; 11 nucleotides agree with TRBD1. The CDR3 has 15 amino acids. The germline V gene encodes CDR1 LNHDA and CDR2 SQIVND (reference sequence). J lost 7 bases, V lost 4 bases, and 8 bases had no gene match. In DNA form, the CDR3 reads TGTGCCAGTAGTACGGGACAGGGGGAACGAAGTGGCTACACCTTC. Translating it yields CASSTGQGERSGYTF.

For the CDR3, the DNA is TGTGCCAGTAGTATAGGCAGGGGACGCCAAGAGACCCAGTACTTC. This sequence encodes CASSIGRGRQETQYF. The chain links TRBV19 to TRBJ2-5, with D perhaps TRBD1 (6 bases). Germline CDR1 is LNHDA and CDR2 is SQIVND (reference sequence). V lost 1 base to trimming and J lost 1 base, with 10 bases between them. CDR3 size: 15 residues.

The V gene is TRBV4-2, the J gene TRBJ1-5, with 10 bases aligning to TRBD1. Per the germline V gene, CDR1 is LGHNA and CDR2 is YNFKEQ. This CDR3 has 15 amino acids. V lost 3 bases to trimming and J lost 7 bases; unmatched junction nucleotides: 6. The CDR3 DNA follows: TGTGCCAGCAGCCACCGGGACAGGGGTCCCCAGCCCCAGCATTTT. Protein: CASSHRDRGPQPQHF.

This chain joins TRBV29-1 and TRBJ2-4; tentatively, D is TRBD1 (6 bases). The germline CDR1 and CDR2 sequences are SQVTM and ANQGSEA. V was clipped by 8 bases and J by 8 bases, with 19 bases between them. The CDR3 has 13 amino acids. CDR3 in DNA: TGCAGCTTCCGAAAGACGGACAGTTACATTCAGTACTTC. Amino acid sequence: CSFRKTDSYIQYF. The variable domain in full, completed from reference TRBV29-1 and TRBJ2-4, reads SAVISQKPSRDICQRGTSLTIQCQVDSQVTMMFWYRQQPGQSLTLIATANQGSEATYESGFVIDKFPISRPNLTFSTLTVSNMSPEDSSIYLCSFRKTDSYIQYFGAGTRLSVL.

The rearrangement uses TRBV9 and TRBJ1-1; tentatively, D is TRBD1 (6 bases). The germline CDR1 and CDR2 sequences are SGDLS and YYNGEE. The CDR3 is made up of 17 amino acids. With 5 bases removed from V and 2 bases from J, the gap between germline ends came to 22 bases. CDR3 bases: TGTGCCAGCAGAGGAACCGGGACACCCGGAGGAAACACTGAAGCTTTCTTT. This encodes CASRGTGTPGGNTEAFF.

The chain links TRBV4-3 to TRBJ2-1; 12 nucleotides agree with TRBD2. Germline V gene lookup returns CDR1 LGHNA and CDR2 YSLEER. The CDR3 runs 16 residues. With 1 base clipped from V and 8 bases from J, the junction kept 6 bases outside the gene matches. The CDR3, as DNA: TGCGCCAGCAGCCAAGCGGGAGCTAGCGGGGGGGATGAGCAGTTCTTC. Translation: CASSQAGASGGDEQFF.

This rearrangement joins TRBV20-1 to TRBJ1-3; D is undetermined. Germline V gives CDR1 DFQATT, CDR2 SNEGSKA (reference sequence). V lost 3 bases and J lost 0, with 9 bases in between. This CDR3 is 14 amino acids long. CDR3 region: CSASPRDSGNTIYF. As DNA, the CDR3 is TGCAGTGCTAGTCCCCGGGACTCTGGAAACACCATATATTTT.

The gene calls are TRBV7-3 and TRBJ2-3, with D unresolved. This CDR3 is built from 15 residues. Trimming left V 5 bases short and J 3 bases short, with 15 bases between. Germline CDR1 and CDR2: SGHTA and FQGTGA. The CDR3 loop reads CASSATPVVTDTQYF. CDR3 nucleotide sequence: TGTGCCAGCAGCGCCACGCCGGTGGTGACAGATACGCAGTATTTT.

V is TRBV4-2 and J is TRBJ1-5, with D unresolved. Trimming shortened V by 0 bases and J by 3 bases, and 12 bases separated the two germline ends. Germline V lookup: CDR1 LGHNA, CDR2 YNFKEQ. This CDR3 comprises 16 residues. The CDR3 protein is CASSQDPTVHNQPQHF. Written as DNA, the CDR3 is TGTGCCAGCAGCCAAGATCCTACGGTCCACAATCAGCCCCAGCATTTT.

The V gene is TRBV15, the J gene TRBJ1-6; D is ambiguous. The CDR3 covers 17 residues. The ends were cut back, 1 base at V and 0 bases at J, with 10 bases in the middle. Looked up from germline, CDR1 is LNHNV and CDR2 is YYDKDF (reference sequence). CDR3 loop: CATSRVAGSSYNSPLHF. In DNA, the CDR3 is TGTGCCACCAGCAGAGTCGCGGGGAGCTCCTATAATTCACCCCTCCACTTT.

This sequence joins TRBV11-2 and TRBJ2-7; 9 positions match TRBD1. The V gene end was trimmed by 5 bases and the J gene end by 3 bases; junction bases not matched to a gene: 5. The CDR3 is made up of 14 amino acids. Per the germline V gene, CDR1 is SGHAT and CDR2 is FQNNGV. For the CDR3, the DNA is TGTGCCAGCAGCCGTCAGACAGGGGGCTACGAGCAGTACTTC. Its protein product is CASSRQTGGYEQYF.

This clone was observed a handful of times. The gene calls are TRBV27 and TRBJ2-1, with a possible D match to TRBD2 (5 bases). This CDR3 spans 14 amino acids. Germline lookup yields CDR1 MNHEY and CDR2 SMNVEV (reference sequence). With 0 bases removed from V and 16 bases from J, the gap between germline ends came to 19 bases. The DNA for the CDR3 is TGTGCCAGCAGTTTATCCCGGGCGGACTTAGCGTACTTCTTC. Its protein product is CASSLSRADLAYFF.